One T cell receptor beta chain is described in this entry. One junction end disagrees with the germline gene, perhaps due to a read error. Sequencing used immunoSEQ multiplex PCR; TCRdb keeps in-frame clones, though not all of them. This table has around 29,000 clones, roughly 85% appearing once. This specimen belongs to a study of blood T cell repertoires in COVID-19. Germline V gene sequence: CDR1 MDHEN, CDR2 SYDVKM. The length of the CDR3 is 13 residues. The clonotype originates from a human donor in a cohort sampled during active COVID-19. V and J are TRBV28 and TRBJ2-3; 12 positions agree with TRBD2. The sequencing sample was made of peripheral blood. DNA of the CDR3: TGTGCCGGCAGACTAGCGGGGGAAGATACGCAGTATTTT. It codes for CAGRLAGEDTQYF. The variable domain in full, with the rest retrieved from reference TRBV28 and TRBJ2-3, is DVKVTQSSRYLVKRTGEKVFLECVQDMDHENMFWYRQDPGLGLRLIYFSYDVKMKEKGDIPEGYSVSREKKERFSLILESASTNQTSMYLCAGRLAGEDTQYFGPGTRLTVL.